This T cell receptor (beta chain) is drawn from a study of OX40 agonist ivuxolimab in advanced cancers. Study summary: The drug used for patients, ivuxolimab, was an agonistic anti-OX40 (CD134) antibody. The mean age was approximately 60 years, ranging from 23 to 79, with less than 90% of participants male. Every 2 weeks, patients got intravenous ivuxolimab at one of six dose levels (0.01-10 mg/kg).

Trimming took off 3 bases at V and 1 base at J, with 16 bases between the two ends. This CDR3 spans 16 amino acids. From germline, CDR1 is LNHDA and CDR2 SQIVND (reference sequence). The method was immunoSEQ multiplex PCR; TCRdb's version includes in-frame clones alone and lacks a portion of them. The data show tens of thousands of clones, 90% seen once. The chain uses TRBV19 and TRBJ2-7; TRBD2 might be the D (7 bases). The receptor comes from an adult with an advanced solid tumor such as melanoma, head and neck, liver or kidney cancer. This material consisted of CD4+ or CD8+ T cells sorted from blood, taken in a trial of the OX40 agonist ivuxolimab. The CDR3 spells CASSMGGLSYSYEQYF. In DNA form, the CDR3 reads TGTGCCAGTAGTATGGGGGGGCTGTCTTATTCCTACGAGCAGTACTTC.